The next 19 T cell receptor beta chains were all read from a single sample in a study of T cell responses to AZD1222 COVID-19 vaccine. TCRdb's table, derived via immunoSEQ multiplex PCR, lists solely in-frame clones and lacks some. The data hold under 200,000 clones, with 70% to 90% observed a single time. Here the sequenced sample was peripheral blood, taken 28 days after the second AZD1222 dose. These receptors all stem from an adult who received the AZD1222 COVID-19 vaccine.

The chain links TRBV6-6 to TRBJ2-5; 11 positions match TRBD1. The ends lost 5 bases at V and 4 bases at J; junction bases unmatched: 12. This CDR3 has 17 residues. The germline CDR1 and CDR2 sequences are MNHNY and SVGAGI (reference sequence). The CDR3 loop reads CASSRVGQGAAGETQYF. CDR3 DNA sequence: TGTGCCAGCAGTCGAGTAGGACAGGGGGCAGCGGGAGAGACCCAGTACTTC.

This clone appeared a single time. The rearrangement joins TRBV2 to TRBJ1-5, with 7 bases identical to TRBD1. CDR1 is SNHLY and CDR2 is FYNNEI in the germline V gene. The CDR3 contains 13 residues. With V trimmed by 8 bases and J by 9 bases, 10 bases remained unmatched. The CDR3 coding sequence is TGTGCCAGCCGACGGACAGGCCAAGGGCCCCAGCATTTT. Amino acids: CASRRTGQGPQHF.

This clone came up once. The chain recombines TRBV6-5 with TRBJ2-1; TRBD1 might be the D (6 bases). V lost 5 bases and J lost 1, with 12 bases in between. Germline V gene data show CDR1 as MNHEY and CDR2 as SVGAGI. There are 15 residues in the CDR3. This CDR3 is CASSLPGTSYNEQFF. In nucleotides, the CDR3 is TGTGCCAGCAGTCTCCCAGGGACATCCTACAATGAGCAGTTCTTC.

V usage is TRBV4-1 and J usage is TRBJ1-1; perhaps TRBD1 as D (6 bases). This CDR3 is 15 amino acids long. V was clipped by 5 bases and J by 4 bases, with 17 bases between them. CDR1 and CDR2 from the germline V gene are MGHRA and YSYEKL. CDR3 coding DNA: TGCGCCAGCAGCAAAAGCCTGGGGGCGCGCACTGAAGCTTTCTTT. Amino acids: CASSKSLGARTEAFF.

The chain is built from TRBV29-1 and TRBJ2-2; no reliable D call. The ends were cut back, 8 bases at V and 6 bases at J, with 16 bases in the middle. CDR1 and CDR2 from the germline V gene are SQVTM and ANQGSEA. This CDR3 region has 13 residues. The CDR3 DNA reads TGCAGCCCACAACCCTCACACGCCGGGGAGCTGTTTTTT. Amino acids: CSPQPSHAGELFF.

The rearrangement links TRBV19 to TRBJ1-2; weak D call: TRBD1 (5 bases). The CDR3 spans 13 residues. Germline CDR1 reads LNHDA; CDR2 reads SQIVND (reference sequence). The V end lost 7 bases, the J end lost 7 bases, and 16 bases lay between the germline ends. CDR3 DNA sequence: TGTGCCAGTACCTCTTATGAGGGGAGTGGCTACACCTTC. The encoded protein is CASTSYEGSGYTF.

This clone showed up just once. V gene TRBV4-1 combines with J gene TRBJ1-1; D gene uncertain. Looked up from germline, CDR1 is MGHRA and CDR2 is YSYEKL. CDR3 length equals 13 residues. Trimming took 0 bases from V and 5 from J, leaving 7 bases between them. CDR3 sequence (DNA): TGCGCCAGCAGCCAAGACCGGGGAACTGAAGCTTTCTTT. Translating it yields CASSQDRGTEAFF.

V usage is TRBV14 and J usage is TRBJ2-1; no clear D. With 0 bases removed from V and 15 bases from J, the gap between germline ends came to 9 bases. CDR3 size: 11 residues. CDR1 and CDR2 (germline): SGHDN, FVKESK. CDR3 DNA: TGTGCCAGCAGCCAAGAAGAGGTGCGGTTCTTC. Translated: CASSQEEVRFF.

The chain employs TRBV6-6 and TRBJ1-5; D gene ambiguous. V lost 2 bases, J lost 8 bases, and 13 bases lay in between. The CDR3 is made up of 14 amino acids. The germline gives CDR1 MNHNY, CDR2 SVGAGI (reference sequence). This chain's CDR3 is CASSYGVLGEPQHF. As DNA, the CDR3 is TGTGCCAGCAGTTACGGGGTTCTCGGGGAGCCCCAGCATTTT.

This sequence joins TRBV6-2 or TRBV6-3 and TRBJ1-5; D is ambiguous. The CDR3 covers 14 residues. The germline gives CDR1 MNHEY, CDR2 SVGEGT. Trimming shortened V by 3 bases and J by 5 bases, and 11 bases separated the two germline ends. CDR3 in amino acids: CASSYGRADQPQHF. The CDR3 region has the DNA TGTGCCAGCAGTTATGGGAGGGCGGATCAGCCCCAGCATTTT.

J is TRBJ2-3 and V is TRBV15; weak D call: TRBD2 (6 bases). Germline CDR1 reads LNHNV; CDR2 reads YYDKDF (reference sequence). The germline V and J ends were trimmed by 5 bases and 0 bases, with 15 bases remaining between them. The CDR3 has 16 residues. The CDR3 region is CATSEYTGGSTDTQYF. CDR3 nucleotide sequence: TGTGCCACCAGCGAATACACCGGGGGTAGCACAGATACGCAGTATTTT. Using reference TRBV15 and TRBJ2-3 for the parts outside the CDR3, the full variable domain is DAMVIQNPRYQVTQFGKPVTLSCSQTLNHNVMYWYQQKSSQAPKLLFHYYDKDFNNEADTPDNFQSRRPNTSFCFLDIRSPGLGDTAMYLCATSEYTGGSTDTQYFGPGTRLTVL.

The CDR3: CASSTVGGSTEAFF. The DNA for the CDR3 is TGTGCCAGCAGTACCGTTGGGGGGAGTACTGAAGCTTTCTTT. The chain links TRBV6-5 to TRBJ1-1; a weak D match, TRBD1 (5 bases). Per the germline V gene, CDR1 is MNHEY and CDR2 is SVGAGI. With 5 bases removed from V and 5 bases from J, the gap between germline ends came to 15 bases. The CDR3 contains 14 residues.

The V call is TRBV28, the J call TRBJ1-4, with 9 positions matching TRBD1. The CDR3 consists of 18 residues. Germline V gives CDR1 MDHEN, CDR2 SYDVKM. The V segment lost 2 bases and the J segment 0 bases; nucleotides outside the gene matches: 7. The CDR3 nucleotides read TGTGCCAGCAGTTTAACCGGACAGGGGCCGGCAACTAATGAAAAACTGTTTTTT. It translates to CASSLTGQGPATNEKLFF.

In this sample, this clone turned up once. This chain links TRBV3-1 (or the pseudogene TRBV3-2) with TRBJ2-5; D call uncertain. Trimming shortened V by 2 bases and J by 4 bases, and 5 bases separated the two germline ends. Germline-derived CDR1 and CDR2 are LGHDT and YNNKEL (reference sequence). There are 12 residues in the CDR3. The chain's CDR3 is CASSQLGETQYF. The CDR3 nucleotides read TGTGCCAGCAGCCAACTAGGAGAGACCCAGTACTTC.

V usage is TRBV7-6 and J usage is TRBJ2-2; 7 nucleotides agree with TRBD1. Germline values: CDR1 SGHVS, CDR2 FNYEAQ. This CDR3 contains 16 residues. The trim removed 0 bases at V and 5 bases at J, leaving 6 bases unmatched. The CDR3 DNA follows: TGTGCCAGCAGCTTAGCACTGGCGACAGGGACCGGGGAGCTGTTTTTT. Translating gives CASSLALATGTGELFF.

This sequence joins TRBV7-3 and TRBJ2-2; TRBD2 matches 11 bases. Trimming cost V 5 bases and J 3 bases; bases outside gene matches: 8. Germline-derived CDR1 and CDR2 are SGHTA and FQGTGA. This CDR3 spans 17 amino acids. The CDR3 DNA reads TGTGCCAGCAGCGCCGCACCTAGCGGGGGGCACACCGGGGAGCTGTTTTTT. Translating gives CASSAAPSGGHTGELFF.

The gene calls are TRBV7-2 and TRBJ1-2; 7 nucleotides align to TRBD1. The CDR3 loop spans 13 amino acids. V dropped 4 bases and J dropped 6; count of bases not matched to a gene: 5. In germline, CDR1 is SGHTA, CDR2 FQGNSA. CDR3 amino acids: CASSSETGNGYTF. In DNA form, the CDR3 reads TGTGCCAGCAGCTCAGAGACAGGGAATGGCTACACCTTC.

The chain couples TRBV6-5 to TRBJ1-3; no clear D. V was cut by 2 bases and J by 3 bases, with 8 bases left in between. Per the germline V gene, CDR1 is MNHEY and CDR2 is SVGAGI. The CDR3 is 14 amino acids. The CDR3 reads CASSYLPRGNTIYF. CDR3 nucleotide sequence: TGTGCCAGCAGTTACCTCCCACGTGGAAACACCATATATTTT.

This sequence joins TRBV30 and TRBJ1-2, with a tentative D call TRBD1 (5 bases). V was trimmed by 7 bases and J by 7 bases, leaving 16 bases between them. The CDR3 contains 12 residues. CDR1 is GTSNPN and CDR2 is SVGIG in the germline V gene (reference sequence). Here the CDR3 reads CAYTGWGVGYTF. In nucleotides, the CDR3 is TGTGCCTACACAGGTTGGGGAGTTGGCTACACCTTC.